This T cell receptor (beta chain) was captured by sequencing in a study of T-cell memory formation after mild COVID-19. Study summary: TCR clusters were mostly donor specific.

TCRdb re-analysed the 5' RACE reads in MiXCR, keeping a single row per CDR3 protein. The data show about 450,000 distinct CDR3 sequences, more than 20% seen once. The CDR3 is made up of 16 amino acids. The V gene's germline CDR1 is SGHRS and CDR2 YFSETQ. The ends were cut back, 0 bases at V and 5 bases at J, with 16 bases in the middle. This clonotype was observed many times. The TCR comes from an adult woman who had mild COVID-19 (a few samples of this study predate the infection). Cell type and time point are not known. This chain connects TRBV5-1 to TRBJ2-3, with a possible D match to TRBD2 (6 bases). What was sequenced was PBMCs or a T cell subset sorted from them (not recorded which). Written as DNA, the CDR3 is TGCGCCAGCAGCTTGGCCGGAGGGGCAGCTAGAGATACGCAGTATTTT. Its protein is CASSLAGGAARDTQYF.